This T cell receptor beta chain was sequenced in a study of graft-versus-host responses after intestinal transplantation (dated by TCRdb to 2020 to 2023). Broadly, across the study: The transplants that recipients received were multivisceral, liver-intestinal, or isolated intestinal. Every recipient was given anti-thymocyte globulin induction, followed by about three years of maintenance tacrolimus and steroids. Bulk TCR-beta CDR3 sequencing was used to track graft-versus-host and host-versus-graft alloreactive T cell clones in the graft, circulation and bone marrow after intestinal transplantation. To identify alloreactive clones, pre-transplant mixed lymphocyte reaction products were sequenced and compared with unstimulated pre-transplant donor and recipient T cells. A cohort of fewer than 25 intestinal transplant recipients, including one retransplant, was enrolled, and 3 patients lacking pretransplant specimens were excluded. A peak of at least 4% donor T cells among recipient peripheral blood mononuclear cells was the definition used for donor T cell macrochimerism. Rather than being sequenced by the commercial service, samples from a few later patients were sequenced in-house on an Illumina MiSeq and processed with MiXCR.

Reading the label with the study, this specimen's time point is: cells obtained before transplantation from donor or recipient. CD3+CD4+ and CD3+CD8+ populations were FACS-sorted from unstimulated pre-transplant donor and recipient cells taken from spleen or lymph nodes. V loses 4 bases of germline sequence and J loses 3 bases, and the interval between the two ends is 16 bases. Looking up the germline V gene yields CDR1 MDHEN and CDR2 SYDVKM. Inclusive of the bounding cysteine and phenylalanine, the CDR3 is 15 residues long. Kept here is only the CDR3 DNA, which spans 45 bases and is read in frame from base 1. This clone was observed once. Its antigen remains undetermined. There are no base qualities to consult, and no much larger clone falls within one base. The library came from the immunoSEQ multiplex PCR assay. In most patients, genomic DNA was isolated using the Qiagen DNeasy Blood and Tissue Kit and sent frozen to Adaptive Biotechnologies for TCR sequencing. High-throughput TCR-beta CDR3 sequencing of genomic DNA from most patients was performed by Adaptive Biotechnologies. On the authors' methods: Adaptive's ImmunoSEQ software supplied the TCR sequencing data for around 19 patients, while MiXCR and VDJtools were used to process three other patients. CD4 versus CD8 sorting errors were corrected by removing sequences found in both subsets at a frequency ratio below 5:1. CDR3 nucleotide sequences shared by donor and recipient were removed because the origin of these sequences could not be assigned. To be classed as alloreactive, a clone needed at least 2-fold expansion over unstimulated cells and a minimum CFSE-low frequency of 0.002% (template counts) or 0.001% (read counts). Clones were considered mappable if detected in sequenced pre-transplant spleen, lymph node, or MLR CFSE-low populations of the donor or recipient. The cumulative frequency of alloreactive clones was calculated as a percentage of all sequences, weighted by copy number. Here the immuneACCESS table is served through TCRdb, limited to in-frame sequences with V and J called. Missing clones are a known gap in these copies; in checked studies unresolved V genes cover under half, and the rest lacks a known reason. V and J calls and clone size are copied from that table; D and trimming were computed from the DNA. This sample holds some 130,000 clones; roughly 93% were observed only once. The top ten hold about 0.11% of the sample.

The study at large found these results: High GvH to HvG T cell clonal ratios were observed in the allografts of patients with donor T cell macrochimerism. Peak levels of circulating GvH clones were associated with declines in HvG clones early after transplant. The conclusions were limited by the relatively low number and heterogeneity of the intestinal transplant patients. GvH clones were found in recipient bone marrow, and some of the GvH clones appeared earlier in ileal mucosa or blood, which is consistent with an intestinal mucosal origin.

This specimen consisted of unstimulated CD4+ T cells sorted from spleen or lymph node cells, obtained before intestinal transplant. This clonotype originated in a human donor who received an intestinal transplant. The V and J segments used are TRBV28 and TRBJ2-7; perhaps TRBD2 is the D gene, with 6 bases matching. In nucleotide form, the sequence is TGTGCCAGCAGTTCGCCGGGACTTCTTCTCTACGAGCAGTACTTC. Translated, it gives CASSSPGLLLYEQYF.